A single sample is the source of the 14 T cell receptor beta chains below, sequenced in a study of type 1 regulatory T cells. TCRdb reprocessed the reads via MiXCR and lists one record per CDR3 protein. The sample records about 97,000 distinct CDR3 sequences, roughly 28% being singletons. The sequencing sample was made of CD4+ T cells, either the whole sample or a sorted fraction (not recorded which). Receptors were obtained from a human donor in good health.

This rearrangement joins TRBV20-1 to TRBJ2-1; D is perhaps TRBD2 (5 bases). The V gene lost 2 bases and the J gene lost 7 bases, with 18 bases spanning the gap. CDR3 length: 15 amino acids. The V gene's germline CDR1 is DFQATT and CDR2 SNEGSKA (reference sequence). DNA for the CDR3: TGCAGTGCTAGACACCCACTAGAATCGTGGAATGAGCAGTTCTTC. Translated, it gives CSARHPLESWNEQFF.

The CDR3 nucleotides are TGCAGTGCTTCGGCGGGAGGGTTCCAAGAGACCCAGTACTTC. It is translated as CSASAGGFQETQYF. The genes are TRBV20-1 and TRBJ2-5, with 9 bases fitting TRBD2. This CDR3 is 14 amino acids long. With 5 bases clipped from V and 1 base from J, the junction kept 5 bases outside the gene matches. Germline values: CDR1 DFQATT, CDR2 SNEGSKA (reference sequence).

This clonotype has a handful of counts. The chain recombines TRBV3-1 with TRBJ2-5; possibly TRBD2 for D (5 bases). The CDR3 runs 13 residues. The V gene lost 0 bases and the J gene lost 7 bases, with 9 bases spanning the gap. The germline CDR1 and CDR2 sequences are LGHDT and YNNKEL (reference sequence). The CDR3 DNA reads TGTGCCAGCAGCCAAGACGGGGAAGGGACCCAGTACTTC. As protein: CASSQDGEGTQYF.

This clonotype occurred a few times. This chain uses TRBV12-3 or TRBV12-4 with TRBJ2-7; 8 bases are shared with TRBD1. After removal of 6 bases from V and 5 bases from J, the junction contained 9 bases not matched to a gene. The CDR3 sequence is 14 residues long. CDR3 DNA sequence: TGTGCCAGCAGCCGGACAGGGCAGGGTGACGAGCAGTACTTC. Translating it yields CASSRTGQGDEQYF.

This clonotype was observed a few times. The V and J genes are TRBV6-1 and TRBJ1-1; D ambiguous. Trimming removed 3 bases at V and 0 bases at J, with 11 bases between. This CDR3 spans 15 amino acids. Germline CDR1 MNHNS, CDR2 SASEGT. In nucleotides, the CDR3 is TGTGCCAGCAGTGAGGAGGGCGGCATGAACACTGAAGCTTTCTTT. This translates into CASSEEGGMNTEAFF.

Many counts were recorded for this clonotype. The rearrangement joins TRBV20-1 to TRBJ1-5; tentative D call: TRBD1 (5 bases). The CDR3 is made up of 13 amino acids. Germline V gene data show CDR1 as DFQATT and CDR2 as SNEGSKA (reference sequence). Trimming cost V 3 bases and J 9 bases, with 15 bases left between them. The CDR3 region has the DNA TGCAGTGCTAGGACCGGCAACCAGGGGCCCCAGCATTTT. This encodes CSARTGNQGPQHF.

This rearrangement joins TRBV5-1 to TRBJ2-5, with 8 bases identical to TRBD2. J gave up 3 bases and V 4 bases, and 14 bases lay outside the gene matches. In germline, CDR1 is SGHRS, CDR2 YFSETQ. CDR3 length: 17 amino acids. CDR3: CASSPNLGTRSKETQYF. The CDR3 region has the DNA TGCGCCAGCAGCCCGAACCTCGGGACTAGATCAAAAGAGACCCAGTACTTC.

This chain uses TRBV6-2 or TRBV6-3 with TRBJ2-2; 8 bases are a match to TRBD2. J lost 6 bases, V lost 6 bases, and 18 bases had no gene match. Per germline, CDR1 MNHEY and CDR2 SVGEGT. The CDR3 spans 18 residues. This CDR3 reads CASSQDLVSRGGSGELFF. CDR3 DNA: TGTGCCAGCAGCCAAGACCTCGTTTCCCGGGGGGGGTCCGGGGAGCTGTTTTTT.

This clonotype was detected only a few times. The genes are TRBV20-1 and TRBJ2-7; no clear D gene. The CDR3 loop spans 14 amino acids. Trimming pared 0 bases from V and 4 bases from J, leaving 13 bases between. CDR1 and CDR2 from the germline V gene are DFQATT and SNEGSKA (reference sequence). This chain's CDR3 is CSARDTAVGYEQYF. DNA of the CDR3: TGCAGTGCTAGAGATACGGCCGTTGGTTACGAGCAGTACTTC.

CDR3 residues: CASSLRLAGLEETQYF. The DNA for the CDR3 is TGTGCCAGCAGCTTACGACTAGCGGGACTCGAAGAGACCCAGTACTTC. V gene TRBV11-2 combines with J gene TRBJ2-5; 11 bases match TRBD2. The V segment lost 2 bases and the J segment 3 bases; nucleotides outside the gene matches: 5. CDR3 length: 16 amino acids. CDR1 and CDR2 from the germline V gene are SGHAT and FQNNGV.

With regard to this clonotype: This likely comes from a read error, as the CDR3 has no conserved phenylalanine or tryptophan at its end. The chain links TRBV19 to TRBJ2-3; D is unresolved. Germline loops: CDR1 LNHDA, CDR2 SQIVND (reference sequence). The CDR3 is made up of 13 amino acids. V lost 1 base to trimming and J lost 7 bases, with 9 bases between them. For the CDR3, the DNA is TGTGCCAGTAGTATAGCGGACGTAAATACGCAGTATTAT. It codes for CASSIADVNTQYY.

The chain is built from TRBV19 and TRBJ1-3; a weak D match, TRBD1 (5 bases). CDR1 LNHDA and CDR2 SQIVND come from the germline V gene (reference sequence). The V end lost 7 bases, the J end lost 0 bases, and 13 bases lay between the germline ends. This CDR3 comprises 15 residues. For the CDR3, the DNA is TGTGCCAGTAAATACGACAGAACCTCTGGAAACACCATATATTTT. Amino acids: CASKYDRTSGNTIYF.

This sequence joins TRBV6-1 and TRBJ2-7; tentatively, D is TRBD2 (7 bases). The V gene's germline CDR1 is MNHNS and CDR2 SASEGT. CDR3 length: 16 amino acids. Trimming cost V 2 bases and J 5 bases, with 19 bases left between them. CDR3 residues: CASSEQGGGGRNEQYF. CDR3 coding DNA: TGTGCCAGCAGTGAACAAGGGGGGGGAGGGAGGAACGAGCAGTACTTC.

The rearrangement joins TRBV7-9 to TRBJ2-2; 7 bases align to TRBD1. This CDR3 is 16 amino acids long. CDR1 is SEHNR and CDR2 is FQNEAQ in the germline V gene (reference sequence). V lost 6 bases, J lost 4 bases, and 11 bases stayed unmatched. The CDR3 protein is CASRRTQGWSTGELFF. CDR3 DNA: TGTGCCAGCAGACGAACACAGGGGTGGAGCACCGGGGAGCTGTTTTTT.